Following are 10 T cell receptor beta chains from one sample sequenced in a study of cytomegalovirus exposure and HLA in healthy donors. With 60 Vbeta and 13 Jbeta primers, the PCR was carried out. The data were produced by immunoSEQ multiplex PCR, yet TCRdb's version contains in-frame clones alone and is incomplete. The sample consists of 140,000 to 150,000 clones, 60% to 85% of them appearing once. The sequenced sample was PBMCs. The receptors were gathered from a man between 25 and 39 years old in good health and CMV-seronegative.

This clone has more than one count but fewer than ten. The J gene is TRBJ2-7, the V gene TRBV29-1; 8 nucleotides align to TRBD1. The CDR3 contains 16 residues. Looked up from germline, CDR1 is SQVTM and CDR2 is ANQGSEA. V trimming: 7 bases; J trimming: 2 bases; junction bases outside the gene matches: 16. The CDR3 reads CSARKSGTGPPYEQYF. CDR3 in DNA: TGCAGCGCCCGTAAATCAGGGACAGGACCTCCCTACGAGCAGTACTTC.

A single count supports this clone. V and J are TRBV6-5 and TRBJ2-1; 11 positions agree with TRBD2. The CDR3 loop spans 14 amino acids. From germline, CDR1 is MNHEY and CDR2 SVGAGI. V shed 6 bases and J 7 bases; nucleotides not matched to a gene: 5. As DNA, the CDR3 is TGTGCCAGCAGCTCCGGGACTAGCGGAAATGAGCAGTTCTTC. Translating it yields CASSSGTSGNEQFF.

J is TRBJ1-5 and V is TRBV6-1; 8 nucleotides align to TRBD1. Losses at the gene ends were 8 bases for V and 5 bases for J; bases not matched to a gene: 5. Germline-derived CDR1 and CDR2 are MNHNS and SASEGT. The CDR3 is made up of 13 amino acids. CDR3 residues: CASFGRGHQPQHF. The CDR3 nucleotides read TGTGCCAGCTTTGGCAGGGGGCATCAGCCCCAGCATTTT.

The CDR3 DNA reads as TGTGCAAGTCGCTTAGCAGGGACAGGGGCCCCGCGAGGACCTTACGAGCAGTACTTC. Amino acid sequence: CASRLAGTGAPRGPYEQYF. J is TRBJ2-7 and V is TRBV12-2; the table's D call of TRBD1 was not tested on the DNA. TRBV12-2 is a pseudogene locus. This CDR3 has 19 residues.

The rearrangement uses TRBV5-1 and TRBJ2-7, with a possible D match to TRBD1 (5 bases). V lost 2 bases and J 2 bases, leaving 8 bases between the germline ends. The CDR3 loop spans 13 amino acids. Germline CDR1 SGHRS, CDR2 YFSETQ. The CDR3 coding sequence is TGCGCCAGCAGCTTAGGGGCGGCCTACGAGCAGTACTTC. As protein: CASSLGAAYEQYF.

The rearrangement links TRBV6-5 to TRBJ1-1; 7 bases line up with TRBD1. This CDR3 spans 15 amino acids. V lost 0 bases and J lost 5; bases outside the gene matches: 6. Germline V gene data show CDR1 as MNHEY and CDR2 as SVGAGI. The CDR3 spells CASSYSIKGATEAFF. CDR3 in DNA: TGTGCCAGCAGTTACTCTATTAAGGGGGCAACTGAAGCTTTCTTT.

The V call is TRBV5-1, the J call TRBJ1-1; a possible D gene is TRBD1 (6 bases). V lost 4 bases, J lost 4 bases, and 14 bases lay in between. This CDR3 is built from 14 residues. Germline V CDR1 and CDR2: SGHRS, YFSETQ. CDR3 DNA: TGCGCCAGCAGCCATGGAGGACAGTTCACTGAAGCTTTCTTT. This gives the protein CASSHGGQFTEAFF.

V gene TRBV29-1 combines with J gene TRBJ1-1, with 8 bases identical to TRBD1. V lost 6 bases to trimming and J lost 3 bases; unmatched junction nucleotides: 15. Per germline, CDR1 SQVTM and CDR2 ANQGSEA. The CDR3 runs 16 residues. The CDR3 sequence is CSVDYSRQGRDTEAFF. In DNA, the CDR3 is TGCAGCGTAGACTATTCGAGACAGGGGAGGGACACTGAAGCTTTCTTT. The full variable domain, its missing parts supplied by reference TRBV29-1 and TRBJ1-1, is SAVISQKPSRDICQRGTSLTIQCQVDSQVTMMFWYRQQPGQSLTLIATANQGSEATYESGFVIDKFPISRPNLTFSTLTVSNMSPEDSSIYLCSVDYSRQGRDTEAFFGQGTRLTVV.

V is TRBV7-9 and J is TRBJ2-1; TRBD1 matches at 9 bases. Losses at the gene ends were 7 bases for V and 3 bases for J; bases not matched to a gene: 10. CDR3 size: 16 residues. Germline V CDR1 and CDR2: SEHNR, FQNEAQ (reference sequence). The chain's CDR3 is CASIPTGTGSYNEQFF. For the CDR3, the DNA is TGTGCCAGCATCCCTACCGGGACAGGGAGCTACAATGAGCAGTTCTTC.

This clone was detected only a few times. The chain recombines TRBV7-9 with TRBJ2-7; D remains ambiguous. The CDR3 is 14 amino acids. Trimming shortened V by 5 bases and J by 7 bases, and 18 bases separated the two germline ends. CDR1 SEHNR and CDR2 FQNEAQ come from the germline V gene (reference sequence). The CDR3 spells CASSDPTYTQEQYF. For the CDR3, the DNA is TGTGCCAGCAGCGATCCCACATATACGCAGGAGCAGTACTTC.